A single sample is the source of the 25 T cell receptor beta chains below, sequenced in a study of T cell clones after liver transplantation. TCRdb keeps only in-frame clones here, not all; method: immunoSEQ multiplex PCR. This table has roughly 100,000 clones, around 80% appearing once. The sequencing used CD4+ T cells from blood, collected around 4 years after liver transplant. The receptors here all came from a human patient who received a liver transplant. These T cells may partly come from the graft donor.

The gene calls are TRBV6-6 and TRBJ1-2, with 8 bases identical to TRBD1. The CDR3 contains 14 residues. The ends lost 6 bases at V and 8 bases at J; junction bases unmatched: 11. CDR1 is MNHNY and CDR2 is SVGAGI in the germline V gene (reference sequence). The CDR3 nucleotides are TGTGCCAGCAGGCTTCGACAGGGGTCGAGCGGCTACACCTTC. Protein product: CASRLRQGSSGYTF.

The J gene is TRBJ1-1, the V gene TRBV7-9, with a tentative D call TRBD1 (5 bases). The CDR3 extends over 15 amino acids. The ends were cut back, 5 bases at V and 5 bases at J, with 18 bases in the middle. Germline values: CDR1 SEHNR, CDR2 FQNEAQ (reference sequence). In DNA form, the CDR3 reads TGTGCCAGCAGCCCTGGGGACGGGAGTTGGACTGAAGCTTTCTTT. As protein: CASSPGDGSWTEAFF.

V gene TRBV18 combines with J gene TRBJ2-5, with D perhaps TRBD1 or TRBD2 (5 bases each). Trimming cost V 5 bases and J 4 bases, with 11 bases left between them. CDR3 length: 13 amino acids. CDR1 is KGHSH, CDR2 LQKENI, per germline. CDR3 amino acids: CASSGGFGETQYF. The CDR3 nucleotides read TGTGCCAGCTCAGGGGGTTTTGGAGAGACCCAGTACTTC. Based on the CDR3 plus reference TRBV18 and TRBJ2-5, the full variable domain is NAGVMQNPRHLVRRRGQEARLRCSPMKGHSHVYWYRQLPEEGLKFMVYLQKENIIDESGMPKERFSAEFPKEGPSILRIQQVVRGDSAAYFCASSGGFGETQYFGPGTRLLVL.

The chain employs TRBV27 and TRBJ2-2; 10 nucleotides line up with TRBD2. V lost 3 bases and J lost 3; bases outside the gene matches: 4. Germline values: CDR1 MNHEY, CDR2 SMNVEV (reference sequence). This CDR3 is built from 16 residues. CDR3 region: CASSFSGRPYTGELFF. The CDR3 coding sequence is TGTGCCAGCAGTTTTAGCGGGAGGCCCTACACCGGGGAGCTGTTTTTT.

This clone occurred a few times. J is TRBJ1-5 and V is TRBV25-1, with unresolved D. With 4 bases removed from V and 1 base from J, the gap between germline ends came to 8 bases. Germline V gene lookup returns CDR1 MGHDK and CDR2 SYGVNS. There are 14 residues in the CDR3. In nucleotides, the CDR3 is TGTGCCAGCAGTGGCCCGTGGAGCAATCAGCCCCAGCATTTT. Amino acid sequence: CASSGPWSNQPQHF.

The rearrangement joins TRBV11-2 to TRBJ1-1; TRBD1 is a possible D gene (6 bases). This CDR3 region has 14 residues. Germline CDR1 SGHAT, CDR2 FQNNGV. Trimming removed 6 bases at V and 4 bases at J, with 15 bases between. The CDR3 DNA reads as TGTGCCAGCAGACTTACAGGGTTGGGCACTGAAGCTTTCTTT. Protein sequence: CASRLTGLGTEAFF.

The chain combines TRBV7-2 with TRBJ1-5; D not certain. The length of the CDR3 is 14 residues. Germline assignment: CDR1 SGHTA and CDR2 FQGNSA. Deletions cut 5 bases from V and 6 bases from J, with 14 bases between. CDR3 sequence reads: CASSGGRVGQPQHF. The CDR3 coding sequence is TGTGCCAGCAGCGGAGGGAGGGTAGGTCAGCCCCAGCATTTT.

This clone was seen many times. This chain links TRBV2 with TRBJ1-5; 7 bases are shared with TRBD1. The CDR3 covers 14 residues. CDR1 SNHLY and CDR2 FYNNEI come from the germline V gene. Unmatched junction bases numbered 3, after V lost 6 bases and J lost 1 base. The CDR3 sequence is CASSYRGSNQPQHF. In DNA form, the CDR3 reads TGTGCCAGCAGCTACAGGGGAAGCAATCAGCCCCAGCATTTT.

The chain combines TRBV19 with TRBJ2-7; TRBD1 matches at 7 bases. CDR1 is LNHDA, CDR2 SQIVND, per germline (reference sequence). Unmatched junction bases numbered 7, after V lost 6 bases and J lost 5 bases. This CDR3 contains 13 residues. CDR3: CASRETGVHEQYF. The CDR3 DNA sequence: TGTGCCAGTAGGGAAACAGGGGTGCACGAGCAGTACTTC.

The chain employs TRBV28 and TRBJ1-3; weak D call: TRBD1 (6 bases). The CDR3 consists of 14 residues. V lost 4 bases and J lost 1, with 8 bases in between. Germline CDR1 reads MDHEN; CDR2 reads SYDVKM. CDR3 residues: CASSSQGSGNTIYF. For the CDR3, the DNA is TGTGCCAGCAGTTCTCAGGGGTCTGGAAACACCATATATTTT.

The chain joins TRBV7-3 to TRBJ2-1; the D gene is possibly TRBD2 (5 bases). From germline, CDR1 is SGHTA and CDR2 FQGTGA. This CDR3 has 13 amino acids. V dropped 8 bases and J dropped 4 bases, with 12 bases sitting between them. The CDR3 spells CASSRDGYNEQFF. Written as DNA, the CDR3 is TGTGCCAGCTCCCGGGATGGGTACAATGAGCAGTTCTTC.

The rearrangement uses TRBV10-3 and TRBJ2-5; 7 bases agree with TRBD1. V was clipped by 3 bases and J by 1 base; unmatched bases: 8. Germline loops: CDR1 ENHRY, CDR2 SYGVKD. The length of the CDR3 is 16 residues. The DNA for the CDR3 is TGTGCCATCAGTGACCGGACAGGCAAGTTCCAAGAGACCCAGTACTTC. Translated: CAISDRTGKFQETQYF.

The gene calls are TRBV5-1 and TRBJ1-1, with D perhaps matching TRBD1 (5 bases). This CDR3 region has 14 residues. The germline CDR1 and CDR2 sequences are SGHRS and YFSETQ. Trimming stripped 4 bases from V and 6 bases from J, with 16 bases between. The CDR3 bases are TGCGCCAGCAGCCCTGTCCAGGGACGGGCTGAAGCTTTCTTT. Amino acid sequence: CASSPVQGRAEAFF.

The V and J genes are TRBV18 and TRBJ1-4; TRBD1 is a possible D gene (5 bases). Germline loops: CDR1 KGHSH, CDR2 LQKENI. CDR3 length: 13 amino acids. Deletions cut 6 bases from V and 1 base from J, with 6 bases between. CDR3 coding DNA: TGTGCCAGCTCTGGACAAACTAATGAAAAACTGTTTTTT. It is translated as CASSGQTNEKLFF.

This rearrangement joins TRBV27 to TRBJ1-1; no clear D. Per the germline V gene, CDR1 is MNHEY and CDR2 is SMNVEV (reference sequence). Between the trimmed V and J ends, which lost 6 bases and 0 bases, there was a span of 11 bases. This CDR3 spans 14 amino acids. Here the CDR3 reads CASRPRSMNTEAFF. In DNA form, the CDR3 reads TGTGCCAGCAGGCCTCGGTCCATGAACACTGAAGCTTTCTTT.

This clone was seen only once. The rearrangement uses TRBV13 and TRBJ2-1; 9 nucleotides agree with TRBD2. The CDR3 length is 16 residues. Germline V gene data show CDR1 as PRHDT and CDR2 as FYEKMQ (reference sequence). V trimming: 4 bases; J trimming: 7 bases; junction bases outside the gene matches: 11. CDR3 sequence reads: CASSSTVAGEANEQFF. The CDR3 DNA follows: TGTGCCAGCAGCTCCACCGTAGCGGGGGAGGCGAATGAGCAGTTCTTC.

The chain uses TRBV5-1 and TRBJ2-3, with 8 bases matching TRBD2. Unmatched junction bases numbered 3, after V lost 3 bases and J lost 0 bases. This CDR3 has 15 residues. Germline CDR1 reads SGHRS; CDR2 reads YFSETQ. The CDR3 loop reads CASSYTSGSTDTQYF. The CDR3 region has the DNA TGCGCCAGCAGCTACACTAGCGGTAGCACAGATACGCAGTATTTT.

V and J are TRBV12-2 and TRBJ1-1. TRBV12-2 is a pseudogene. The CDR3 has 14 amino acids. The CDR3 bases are TGTGCAAGTCGTCCTGTGGAGGGTCACACTGAAGCTTTCTTT. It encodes CASRPVEGHTEAFF.

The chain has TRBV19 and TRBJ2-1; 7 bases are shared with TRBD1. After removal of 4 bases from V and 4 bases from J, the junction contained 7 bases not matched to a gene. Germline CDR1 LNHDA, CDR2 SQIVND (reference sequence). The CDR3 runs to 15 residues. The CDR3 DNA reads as TGTGCCAGTAGTAACAGGGGCAAAGGGTACAATGAGCAGTTCTTC. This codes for CASSNRGKGYNEQFF.

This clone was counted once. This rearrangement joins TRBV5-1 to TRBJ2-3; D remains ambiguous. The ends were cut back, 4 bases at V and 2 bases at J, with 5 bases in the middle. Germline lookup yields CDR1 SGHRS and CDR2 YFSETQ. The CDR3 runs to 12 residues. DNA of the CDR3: TGCGCCAGCAGCGTGTACACAGATACGCAGTATTTT. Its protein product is CASSVYTDTQYF.

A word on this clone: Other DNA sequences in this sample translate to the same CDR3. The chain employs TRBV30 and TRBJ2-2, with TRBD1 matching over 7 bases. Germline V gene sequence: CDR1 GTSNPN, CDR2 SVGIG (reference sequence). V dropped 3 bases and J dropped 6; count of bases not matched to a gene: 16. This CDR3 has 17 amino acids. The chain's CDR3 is CAWRARQGGVVAGELFF. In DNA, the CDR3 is TGTGCCTGGAGAGCCAGACAGGGTGGGGTTGTCGCCGGGGAGCTGTTTTTT.

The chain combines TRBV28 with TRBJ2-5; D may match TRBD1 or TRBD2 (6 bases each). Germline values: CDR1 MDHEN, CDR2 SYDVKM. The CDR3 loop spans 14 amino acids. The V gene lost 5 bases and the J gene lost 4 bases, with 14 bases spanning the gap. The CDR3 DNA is TGTGCCAGCAGTCTGTCGGGGGCCTTAGAGACCCAGTACTTC. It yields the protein CASSLSGALETQYF.

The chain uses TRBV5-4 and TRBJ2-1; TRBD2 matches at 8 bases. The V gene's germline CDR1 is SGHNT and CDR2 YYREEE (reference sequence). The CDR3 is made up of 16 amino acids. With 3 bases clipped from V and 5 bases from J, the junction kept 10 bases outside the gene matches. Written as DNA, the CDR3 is TGTGCCAGCAGCTCGCGGGGTAGCGGGGTAAACAATGAGCAGTTCTTC. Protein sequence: CASSSRGSGVNNEQFF.

The CDR3 reads CASKLLSSGANVLTF. DNA of the CDR3: TGTGCCAGCAAGCTCCTGTCCTCTGGGGCCAACGTCCTGACTTTC. The chain employs TRBV2 and TRBJ2-6; no reliable D call. There are 15 residues in the CDR3. Trimming shortened V by 7 bases and J by 0 bases, and 10 bases separated the two germline ends. CDR1 and CDR2 (germline): SNHLY, FYNNEI. Complete variable domain (other parts from reference TRBV2 and TRBJ2-6): EPEVTQTPSHQVTQMGQEVILRCVPISNHLYFYWYRQILGQKVEFLVSFYNNEISEKSEIFDDQFSVERPDGSNFTLKIRSTKLEDSAMYFCASKLLSSGANVLTFGAGSRLTVL.

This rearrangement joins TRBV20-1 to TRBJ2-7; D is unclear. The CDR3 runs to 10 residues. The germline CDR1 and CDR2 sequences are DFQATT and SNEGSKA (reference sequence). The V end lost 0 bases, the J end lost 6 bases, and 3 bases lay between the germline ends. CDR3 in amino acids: CSARDLEQYF. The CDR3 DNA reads TGCAGTGCTAGAGATCTCGAGCAGTACTTC.